Sequencing of this TCR beta chain was carried out in a study of blood T cell repertoires in COVID-19. Looking at the study overall: Spain, Italy and the United States supplied samples that represented acute and convalescent COVID-19.

Sequencing used immunoSEQ multiplex PCR; TCRdb keeps in-frame clones, though not all of them. This table holds 100,000 or so clones, 91% found once. Germline trimming cut 4 bases from V and 6 bases from J; bases unmatched to any gene: 2. Germline V gene lookup returns CDR1 SNHLY and CDR2 FYNNEI. The CDR3 loop spans 14 amino acids. In its sample, this clone was seen once. This sample includes further DNA sequences coding for the same CDR3. This clonotype was sampled from a man aged 45-65 years with acute or convalescent COVID-19. The chain has TRBV2 and TRBJ1-6, with 8 positions matching TRBD1. Sequences were obtained from peripheral blood. The CDR3 is CASSGQGSNSPLHF. As DNA, the CDR3 is TGTGCCAGCAGTGGACAGGGGTCTAATTCACCCCTCCACTTT.